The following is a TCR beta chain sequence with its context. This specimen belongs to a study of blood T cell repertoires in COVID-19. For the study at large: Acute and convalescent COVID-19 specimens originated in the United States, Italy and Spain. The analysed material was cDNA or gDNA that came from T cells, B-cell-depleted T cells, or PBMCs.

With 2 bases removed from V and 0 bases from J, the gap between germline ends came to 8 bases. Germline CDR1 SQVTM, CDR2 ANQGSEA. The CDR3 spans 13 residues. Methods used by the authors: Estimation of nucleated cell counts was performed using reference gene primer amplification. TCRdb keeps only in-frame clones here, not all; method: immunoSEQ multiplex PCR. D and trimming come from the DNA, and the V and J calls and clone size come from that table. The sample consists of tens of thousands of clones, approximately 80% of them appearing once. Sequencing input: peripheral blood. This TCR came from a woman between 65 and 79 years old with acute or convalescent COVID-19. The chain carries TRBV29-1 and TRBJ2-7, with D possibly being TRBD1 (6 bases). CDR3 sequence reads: CSVETGLSYEQYF. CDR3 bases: TGCAGCGTTGAAACAGGGCTCTCCTACGAGCAGTACTTC.